These T cell receptor beta chains were read from a single sample in a study of T cells and Merkel cell carcinoma outcomes. The data were produced by immunoSEQ multiplex PCR, yet TCRdb's version contains in-frame clones alone and is incomplete. The data hold around 14,000 clones, with approximately 92% observed a single time. Sequencing was carried out using tumor tissue from Merkel cell carcinoma. The receptors stem from a human donor with Merkel cell carcinoma. Both conserved end residues are part of each CDR3. Fields, in order: clone size, V gene, J gene, D gene, CDR3 DNA, CDR3 protein. The D gene is left open where the match is weak. Part of the rows lack a size; the others show once, few, many or a class for expanded clones.

>-|TRBV5-1|TRBJ2-5|TRBD1
TGCGCCAGCAGCGGACAGGGGATGGAGACCCAGTACTTC
CASSGQGMETQYF
>-|TRBV5-1|TRBJ2-3|-
TGCGCCAGCAGCACCTCCGGCACAGATACGCAGTATTTT
CASSTSGTDTQYF
>-|TRBV2|TRBJ1-5|-
TGTGCCAGCAAGAGCAATAGCAATCAGCCCCAGCATTTT
CASKSNSNQPQHF
>-|TRBV18|TRBJ1-1|-
TGTGCCAGCTCACCAATACAGGGCGCTGAAGCTTTCTTT
CASSPIQGAEAFF
>-|TRBV30|TRBJ1-2|-
TGTGCCTGGAATATAGGGAGCCCCTATGGCTACACCTTC
CAWNIGSPYGYTF
>-|TRBV5-1|TRBJ2-6|-
TGCGCCAGCAGCTTGTTTGGCGGACCAATCTCTGGGGCCAACGTCCTGACTTTC
CASSLFGGPISGANVLTF
>-|TRBV4-3|TRBJ1-4|-
TGCGCCAGCAGCCCTCTGGGGCAGGGGTGGGATGAAAAACTGTTTTTT
CASSPLGQGWDEKLFF
>-|TRBV27|TRBJ1-2|-
TGTGCCAGCAGCCCCAGGGTGGGTTTTAACTATGGCTACACCTTC
CASSPRVGFNYGYTF
>-|TRBV7-2|TRBJ1-1|-
TGTGCCAGCAGCCGCACAAGGAACACTGAAGCTTTCTTT
CASSRTRNTEAFF
>-|TRBV11-2|TRBJ1-3|-
TGTGCCAGCAGCTTTAGAGGGATTGGAAACACCATATATTTT
CASSFRGIGNTIYF
>-|TRBV5-1|TRBJ2-1|-
TGCGCCAGCGGTACAGGGTATTCCTACAATGAGCAGTTCTTC
CASGTGYSYNEQFF
>-|TRBV29-1|TRBJ2-4|-
TGCAGCGCCCTGCAGGTAGCCAAAAACATTCAGTACTTC
CSALQVAKNIQYF
>-|TRBV5-1|TRBJ2-1|TRBD2
TGCGCCAGCAGTCTAACGGGCGGGGGCTCCTACAATGAGCAGTTCTTC
CASSLTGGGSYNEQFF
>-|TRBV7-9|TRBJ1-2|-
TGTGCCAGCAGCTTAGCCCTAGGGGGTTGGTATGGCTACACCTTC
CASSLALGGWYGYTF
>-|TRBV2|TRBJ2-1|TRBD1
TGTGCCAGCAGTGGACAGGGGAGCTACAATGAGCAGTTCTTC
CASSGQGSYNEQFF
>-|TRBV29-1|TRBJ1-2|-
TGCAGCGTTGACCTGTCTCAGGGTAATGGCTACACCTTC
CSVDLSQGNGYTF
>-|TRBV5-1|TRBJ2-3|-
TGCGCCAGCAGCTTGGAGCGGGCCGGCACAGATACGCAGTATTTT
CASSLERAGTDTQYF
>-|TRBV30|TRBJ1-2|-
TGTGCCGCAAGGCCCTTAAAAACCTATGGCTACACCTTC
CAARPLKTYGYTF
>-|TRBV9|TRBJ2-5|-
TGTGCCAGCAGCTCCGTCGGGGGGCGGGAGACCCAGTACTTC
CASSSVGGRETQYF
>-|TRBV27|TRBJ2-7|TRBD2
TGTGCCAGCAGTTTTACTAGCGGGGGATCCTACGAGCAGTACTTC
CASSFTSGGSYEQYF
>-|TRBV30|TRBJ2-1|TRBD2
TGTGCCTGGAGTTCAGCGGGGGGCAATGAGCAGTTCTTC
CAWSSAGGNEQFF
>few|TRBV28|TRBJ1-5|-
TGTGCCAGCAAGGGCAGGGGCAATCAGCCCCAGCATTTT
CASKGRGNQPQHF
>-|TRBV23-1|TRBJ1-6|TRBD1
TGCGCCAGCACACGGACAGGGGGCTCCTATAATTCACCCCTCCACTTT
CASTRTGGSYNSPLHF
>few|TRBV27|TRBJ2-2|TRBD1
TGTGCCAGCCGCCCCGGCCCGGGACAGGCGAACACCGGGGAGCTGTTTTTT
CASRPGPGQANTGELFF
>-|TRBV7-2|TRBJ2-7|TRBD2
TGTGCCAGCAGCACTAGCGGGACCTCCTACGAGCAGTACTTC
CASSTSGTSYEQYF
>-|TRBV5-4|TRBJ2-1|-
TGTGCCAGCAGCTTTTACAATGAGCAGTTCTTC
CASSFYNEQFF
>-|TRBV9|TRBJ1-6|-
TGTGCCAGCAGCGTGAGGACCCTCGGGTCACCCCTCCACTTT
CASSVRTLGSPLHF
>-|TRBV18|TRBJ2-3|-
TGTGCCAGCTCATTCGGAGGGTCGAGCACAGATACGCAGTATTTT
CASSFGGSSTDTQYF
>-|TRBV5-4|TRBJ2-1|TRBD2
TGTGCCAGCAGCCCTAGCGGGGGCCTCTACAATGAGCAGTTCTTC
CASSPSGGLYNEQFF
>-|TRBV18|TRBJ2-1|TRBD2
TGTGCCAGCTCACCTCGGGAGGGCGGTGAGCAGTTCTTC
CASSPREGGEQFF
>-|TRBV18|TRBJ1-3|-
TGTGCCAGCTCACCGGACTCAAGGGGAAACACCATATATTTT
CASSPDSRGNTIYF
>-|TRBV7-2|TRBJ1-2|TRBD1
TGTGCCAGCAGGGGACAGACCTATGGCTACACCTTC
CASRGQTYGYTF
>-|TRBV6-1|TRBJ1-1|-
TGTGCCAGCAGTCTAATGGGGGGGGACGCTGAAGCTTTCTTT
CASSLMGGDAEAFF
>few|TRBV14|TRBJ2-5|TRBD1
TGTGCCAGCAGCTCCCGGACAGGGCTGCAAGAGACCCAGTACTTC
CASSSRTGLQETQYF
>-|TRBV5-4|TRBJ1-2|TRBD1
TGTGCCAGCAGGAGGGACAGGGGGGACTATGGCTACACCTTC
CASRRDRGDYGYTF
>-|TRBV15|TRBJ2-1|-
TGTGCCACCAGCAGGACCCTTGACAATGAGCAGTTCTTC
CATSRTLDNEQFF
>-|TRBV10-1|TRBJ2-3|-
TGCGCCAGCAATGAAAGGGCTTCAGACCCAGATACGCAGTATTTT
CASNERASDPDTQYF
>-|TRBV5-5|TRBJ2-3|TRBD1
TGTGCCAGCAGCCGACAGGGTTCTAGCACAGATACGCAGTATTTT
CASSRQGSSTDTQYF
>-|TRBV5-1|TRBJ2-7|TRBD1
TGCGCCAGCAGCTTGGGGCAGGGGGCTTACAAGCAGTACTTC
CASSLGQGAYKQYF
>once|TRBV2|TRBJ2-7|TRBD1
TGTGCCAGCCTCGGCCCGGACAGGCGTATAGGCTCCTACGAGCAGTACTTC
CASLGPDRRIGSYEQYF
>-|TRBV27|TRBJ1-5|-
TGTGCCAGCAGGACTGGGGGAAATCAGCCCCAGCATTTT
CASRTGGNQPQHF
>few|TRBV23-1|TRBJ1-4|-
TGCGCCAGCAGTCAATTTGCCCCGGGACATAATGAAAAACTGTTTTTT
CASSQFAPGHNEKLFF
>-|TRBV4-3|TRBJ2-3|-
TGCGCCAGCAGCCAAGAAACAACTAGCACAGATACGCAGTATTTT
CASSQETTSTDTQYF
>-|TRBV5-1|TRBJ1-6|-
TGCGCCAGCAGCGTGGGACAATCAAATTCACCCCTCCACTTT
CASSVGQSNSPLHF
>-|TRBV6-6|TRBJ2-1|-
TGTGCCAGCTCTGGGGCCGTCAATGAGCAGTTCTTC
CASSGAVNEQFF
>once|TRBV7-4|TRBJ2-1|TRBD2
TGTGCCAGCAGTCCACGGCTAGCGGGAGTACTAGACAATGAGCAGTTCTTC
CASSPRLAGVLDNEQFF
>-|TRBV6-5|TRBJ1-1|-
TGTGCCAGCAGTTACCAGGGAGAGGGCACTGAAGCTTTCTTT
CASSYQGEGTEAFF
>-|TRBV12-5|TRBJ2-1|TRBD2
TGTGCTAGTGGTTTGCTCTCGACTAGCGGCAATGAGCAGTTCTTC
CASGLLSTSGNEQFF
>-|TRBV11-2|TRBJ1-1|TRBD1
TGTGCCAGCAGCCAGGACAGGGGGCTTGTAGCTTTCTTT
CASSQDRGLVAFF